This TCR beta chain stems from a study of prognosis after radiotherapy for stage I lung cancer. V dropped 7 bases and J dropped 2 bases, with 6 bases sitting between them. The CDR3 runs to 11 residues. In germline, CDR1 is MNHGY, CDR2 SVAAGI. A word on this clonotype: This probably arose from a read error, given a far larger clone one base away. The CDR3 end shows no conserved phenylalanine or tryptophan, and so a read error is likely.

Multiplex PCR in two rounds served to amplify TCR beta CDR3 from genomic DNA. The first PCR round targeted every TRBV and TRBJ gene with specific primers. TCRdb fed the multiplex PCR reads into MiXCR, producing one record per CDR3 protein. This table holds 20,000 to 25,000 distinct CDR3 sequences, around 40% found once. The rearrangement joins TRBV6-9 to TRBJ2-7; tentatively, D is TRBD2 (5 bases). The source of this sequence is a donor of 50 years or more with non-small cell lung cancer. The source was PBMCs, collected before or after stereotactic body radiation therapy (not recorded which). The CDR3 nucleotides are TGTGCCAGCACGGGGACCTACGAGCAGTACTTA. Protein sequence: CASTGTYEQYL.